The clone carrying this T cell receptor (beta chain) was seen more than once but under ten times. The sample is drawn from a study of glioma-infiltrating T cells. Germline CDR1 is LGHNT and CDR2 is FRNRAP. The CDR3 is 14 residues long. V lost 7 bases and J lost 7, with 19 bases in between. TCR alpha and beta CDR3 regions were amplified from RNA using iRepertoire nested multiplex PCR. One entry per CDR3 protein results from TCRdb running MiXCR on the multiplex PCR reads. The sample holds roughly 190,000 distinct CDR3 sequences, about 32% seen once. Source material: glioma tissue, nonneoplastic brain tissue, or PBMCs (not recorded which). This sequence joins TRBV12-5 and TRBJ1-2; D is unclear. This clonotype was sampled from a human donor with low-grade glioma or glioblastoma, undergoing nonglioma brain surgery, or in good health (not recorded which). CDR3 sequence: CASDTTERVGGYTF. The CDR3 coding sequence is TGTGCTAGTGATACGACCGAACGGGTTGGTGGCTACACCTTC.